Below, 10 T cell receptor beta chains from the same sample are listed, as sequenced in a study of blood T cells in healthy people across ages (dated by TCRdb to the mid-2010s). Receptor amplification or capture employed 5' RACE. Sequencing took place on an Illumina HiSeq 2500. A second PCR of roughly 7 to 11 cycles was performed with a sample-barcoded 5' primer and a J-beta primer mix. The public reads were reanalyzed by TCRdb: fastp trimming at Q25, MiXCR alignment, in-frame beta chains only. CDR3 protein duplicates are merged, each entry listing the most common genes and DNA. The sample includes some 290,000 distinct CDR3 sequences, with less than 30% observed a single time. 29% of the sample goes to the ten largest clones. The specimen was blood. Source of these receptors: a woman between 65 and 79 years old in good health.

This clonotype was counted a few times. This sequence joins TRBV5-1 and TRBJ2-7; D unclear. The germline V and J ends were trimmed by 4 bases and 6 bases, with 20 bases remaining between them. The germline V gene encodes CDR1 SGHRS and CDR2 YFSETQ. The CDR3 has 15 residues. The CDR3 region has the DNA TGCGCCAGCAGCCGCGAAGGTCCTACAATCACCGAGCAGTACTTC. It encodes CASSREGPTITEQYF.

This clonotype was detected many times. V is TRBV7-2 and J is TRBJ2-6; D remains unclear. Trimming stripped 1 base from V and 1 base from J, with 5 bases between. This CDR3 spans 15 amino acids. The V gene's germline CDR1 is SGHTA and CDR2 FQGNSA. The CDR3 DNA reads TGTGCCAGCAGCTTAGATGCGTCTGGGGCCAACGTCCTGACTTTC. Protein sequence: CASSLDASGANVLTF.

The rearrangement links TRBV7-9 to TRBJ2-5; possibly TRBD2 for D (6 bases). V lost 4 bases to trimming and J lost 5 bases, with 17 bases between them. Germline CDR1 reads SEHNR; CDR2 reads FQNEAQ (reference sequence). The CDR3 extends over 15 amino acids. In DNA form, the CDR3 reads TGTGCCAGCAGCTATGGACTAACCGCCCGGGAGACCCAGTACTTC. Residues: CASSYGLTARETQYF.

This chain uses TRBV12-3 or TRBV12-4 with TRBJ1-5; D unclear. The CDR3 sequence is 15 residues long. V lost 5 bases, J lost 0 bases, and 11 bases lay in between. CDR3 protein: CASSTRLYSNQPQHF. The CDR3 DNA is TGTGCCAGCAGTACCCGGTTGTATAGCAATCAGCCCCAGCATTTT.

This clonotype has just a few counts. Here the CDR3 DNA reads TGTGCCATCAGTCGACAGGGAGACGAGCAGTACTTC. It codes for CAISRQGDEQYF. The chain joins TRBV10-3 to TRBJ2-7, with 7 nucleotides matching TRBD1. The germline V gene encodes CDR1 ENHRY and CDR2 SYGVKD. J was trimmed by 5 bases and V by 5 bases; bases with no gene match: 3. This CDR3 region has 12 residues.

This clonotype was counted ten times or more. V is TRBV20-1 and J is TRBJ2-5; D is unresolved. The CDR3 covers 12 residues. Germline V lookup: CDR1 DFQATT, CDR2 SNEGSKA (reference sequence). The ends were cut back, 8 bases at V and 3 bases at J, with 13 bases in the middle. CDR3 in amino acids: CSLLSAKETQYF. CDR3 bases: TGCAGTCTGTTAAGCGCCAAAGAGACCCAGTACTTC.

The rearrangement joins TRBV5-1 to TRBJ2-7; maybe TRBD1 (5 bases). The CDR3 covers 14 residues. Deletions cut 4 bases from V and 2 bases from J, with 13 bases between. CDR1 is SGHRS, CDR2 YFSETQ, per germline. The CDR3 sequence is CASSQATGPYEQYF. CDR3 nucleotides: TGCGCCAGCAGCCAGGCAACAGGCCCCTACGAGCAGTACTTC.

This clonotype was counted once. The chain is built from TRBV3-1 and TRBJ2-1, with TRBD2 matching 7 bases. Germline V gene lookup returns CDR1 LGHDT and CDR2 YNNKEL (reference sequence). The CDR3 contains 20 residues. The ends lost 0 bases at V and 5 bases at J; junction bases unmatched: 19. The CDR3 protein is CASSQERGGSLNRKHNEQFF. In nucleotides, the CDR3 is TGTGCCAGCAGCCAAGAGCGTGGCGGGAGCCTGAATCGGAAACACAATGAGCAGTTCTTC.

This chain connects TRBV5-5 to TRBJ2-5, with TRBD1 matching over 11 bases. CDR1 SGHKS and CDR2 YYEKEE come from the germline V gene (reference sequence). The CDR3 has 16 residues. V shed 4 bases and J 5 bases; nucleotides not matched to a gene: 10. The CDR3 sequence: CASSGTGTGGRETQYF. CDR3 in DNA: TGTGCCAGCAGCGGAACCGGGACAGGGGGGCGGGAGACCCAGTACTTC.

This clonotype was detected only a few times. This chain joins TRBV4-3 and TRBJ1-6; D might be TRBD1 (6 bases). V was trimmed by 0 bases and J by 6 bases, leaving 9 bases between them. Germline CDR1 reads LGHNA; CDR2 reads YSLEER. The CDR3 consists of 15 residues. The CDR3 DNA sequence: TGCGCCAGCAGCCAAGAGTTCAGGGGTAATTCACCCCTCCACTTT. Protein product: CASSQEFRGNSPLHF.